Listed below are T cell receptor beta chains from one sample, sequenced in a study of cytomegalovirus exposure and HLA in healthy donors. Clones were read by immunoSEQ multiplex PCR, and TCRdb kept only the in-frame ones, dropping some. This sample has roughly 120,000 clones, with roughly 70% found just once. Sequencing was performed on PBMCs. The receptors come from a woman aged 25 to 45 in good health and CMV-seronegative. CDR3s include the opening cysteine and the closing phenylalanine or tryptophan. Each record gives: D gene, V gene, clone size, J gene, CDR3 protein, CDR3 DNA. The D gene is left open where the match is weak. Size is omitted from some rows. Given values are once, few, many or a class for expanded clones.

>.|TRBV7-2|.|TRBJ2-2
CASSYRAGPLASGELFF
TGTGCCAGCAGCTACCGGGCGGGGCCCCTCGCTTCTGGGGAGCTGTTTTTT
>.|TRBV18|.|TRBJ1-6
CASSPGAGDSPLHF
TGTGCCAGCTCACCCGGCGCAGGGGATTCACCCCTCCACTTT
>TRBD1|TRBV10-3|.|TRBJ2-1
CAISPLLGQGIFPNEQFF
TGTGCCATCAGTCCTTTACTCGGACAGGGTATATTCCCGAATGAGCAGTTCTTC
>.|TRBV29-1|.|TRBJ1-2
CSVVTWESGYTF
TGCAGCGTTGTAACTTGGGAGAGTGGCTACACCTTC
>TRBD1|TRBV6-5|.|TRBJ1-2
CASSYSHRGPLYGYTF
TGTGCCAGCAGTTACTCGCACAGGGGACCGCTCTATGGCTACACCTTC
>.|TRBV5-1|.|TRBJ2-5
CASSLVPGLQETQYF
TGCGCCAGCAGCTTGGTCCCTGGACTACAAGAGACCCAGTACTTC
>TRBD1|TRBV10-1|.|TRBJ1-1
CASRAGQGANTEAFF
TGCGCCAGCAGGGCCGGACAGGGCGCGAACACTGAAGCTTTCTTT
>.|TRBV7-3|.|TRBJ1-1
CASSSGQGTEAFF
TGTGCCAGCAGCTCCGGACAAGGCACTGAAGCTTTCTTT
>.|TRBV27|.|TRBJ2-5
CASSPTPGQIQETQYF
TGTGCCAGCAGCCCTACCCCCGGACAGATCCAAGAGACCCAGTACTTC
>TRBD1|TRBV29-1|.|TRBJ1-2
CSVDRASNYGYTF
TGCAGCGTAGACAGGGCTTCTAACTATGGCTACACCTTC
>.|TRBV4-1|.|TRBJ1-5
CASSQDRRNQPQHF
TGCGCCAGCAGCCAAGACAGGCGAAATCAGCCCCAGCATTTT
>TRBD2|TRBV5-1|once|TRBJ2-3
CASSPTSGGRDTQYF
TGCGCCAGCAGCCCAACCTCGGGCGGGAGAGATACGCAGTATTTT
>.|TRBV27|few|TRBJ2-1
CASRQRRGAYNEQFF
TGTGCCAGCAGGCAGCGGAGGGGCGCCTACAATGAGCAGTTCTTC
>.|TRBV5-6|few|TRBJ1-5
CASSFSGGLKPQHF
TGTGCCAGCAGCTTTTCCGGGGGTCTAAAGCCCCAGCATTTT
>.|TRBV19|.|TRBJ1-2
CASIPGLGSYGYTF
TGTGCCAGTATCCCAGGTCTGGGTTCCTATGGCTACACCTTC
>TRBD2|TRBV7-8|.|TRBJ2-3
CASSLFLVAGADTQYF
TGTGCCAGCAGCTTATTCCTGGTAGCGGGAGCAGATACGCAGTATTTT
>TRBD2|TRBV5-4|once|TRBJ2-1
CASSLSGKVNEQFF
TGTGCCAGCAGCTTAAGCGGGAAGGTCAATGAGCAGTTCTTC